This T cell receptor (beta chain) was recovered during a study of T-cell memory formation after mild COVID-19. Study details: Largely donor-specific sequence clusters came from a couple of donors. General study findings and limits: Contracting clones from day 15 to 85 had balanced CD4/CD8; later expanders favoured CD4+. Shrinking CD4+ clones resided mostly in CM and EM, and CD8+ ones in EMRA.

Trimming pared 3 bases from V and 0 bases from J, leaving 14 bases between. This CDR3 spans 16 amino acids. Germline V gives CDR1 ENHRY, CDR2 SYGVKD. This clonotype was counted a few times. The antigen is not known. TCRdb redid the calling of the 5' RACE reads with MiXCR, one entry per CDR3 protein. The profile covers tens of thousands of distinct CDR3 sequences, with around 16% appearing a single time and around two fifths taken by the ten largest. J is TRBJ1-2 and V is TRBV10-3, with unresolved D. Sequences were obtained from PBMCs or a T cell subset sorted from them (not recorded which). The sequence was obtained from a young man who had mild COVID-19 (a few samples of this study predate the infection). Cell type and time point are not known. The CDR3 DNA follows: TGTGCCATCAGTGAAACCGGCGGGGATTCTAACTATGGCTACACCTTC. It encodes CAISETGGDSNYGYTF.